The subject of this entry is one TCR beta chain. Its target is unknown. The data were obtained in a study of cytomegalovirus exposure and HLA in healthy donors. The CDR3 is 13 residues long. V shed 7 bases and J 4 bases; nucleotides not matched to a gene: 6. The germline V gene has CDR1 MNHNY and CDR2 SVGAGI (reference sequence). Assay used: immunoSEQ multiplex PCR; TCRdb lists only in-frame clones, some missing. Seen here are about 130,000 clones, 80% to 90% observed once, and the top ten hold approximately 1%. Study-wide results and caveats: According to reports, the classifier identified cytomegalovirus status with high specificity and sensitivity. 150 or so TCR beta chains were listed as cytomegalovirus-associated. In vitro testing confirmed a few CMV-associated chains as specific for CMV antigens.

This receptor was taken from a woman between 18 and 29 years old in good health and CMV-seronegative. The sequenced sample consisted of PBMCs. The J gene is TRBJ1-1, the V gene TRBV6-6; 7 bases match TRBD1. The CDR3 sequence is CASNEDRATEAFF. CDR3 nucleotides: TGTGCCAGCAACGAAGACAGGGCCACTGAAGCTTTCTTT.